Presented here are 25 T cell receptor beta chains from one specimen sequenced in a study of CD8+CD57+ T cells in acquired aplastic anemia. Only patients with CD8+CD57+ cell expansion on flow cytometry were chosen for sequencing. Genomic DNA, serving as template, underwent TCR beta VDJ and CDR3 profiling. TCRdb re-called the reads through MiXCR, storing one row per CDR3 protein. This table has around 150,000 distinct CDR3 sequences, roughly 50% appearing once. The material sequenced was sorted CD4+, CD8+, or CD8+CD57+ T cells (not recorded which) from PBMCs. The receptor set was obtained from a human donor with aplastic anemia.

This clonotype showed up many times. The chain joins TRBV25-1 to TRBJ2-7, with 7 nucleotides matching TRBD2. Germline-derived CDR1 and CDR2 are MGHDK and SYGVNS. The J segment lost 3 bases and the V segment lost 0 bases, leaving 14 bases of the junction unmatched. The CDR3 has 18 amino acids. The CDR3 coding sequence is TGTGCCAGCAGTGAATACAGGGTGCGGGGGTCGGCGAACTACGAGCAGTACTTC. Amino acids: CASSEYRVRGSANYEQYF.

This clonotype has just one count. The J gene is TRBJ1-5, the V gene TRBV19; no firm D call. V lost 1 base to trimming and J lost 4 bases, with 8 bases between them. Germline V gives CDR1 LNHDA, CDR2 SQIVND (reference sequence). The CDR3 runs 14 residues. The CDR3 sequence is CASSIVWENQPQHF. The CDR3 nucleotides read TGTGCCAGTAGTATAGTATGGGAAAATCAGCCCCAGCATTTT.

This chain connects TRBV7-3 to TRBJ2-7, with 7 bases lining up with TRBD1. The CDR3 contains 14 residues. The V and J ends lost 11 bases and 7 bases, in that order; junction bases with no gene match: 17. CDR1 SGHTA and CDR2 FQGTGA come from the germline V gene. The CDR3 coding sequence is TGTGCCGGCGACGGGACAGCAGGCCCTGATGAGCAGTACTTC. Its translation: CAGDGTAGPDEQYF. The entire variable domain, with the rest obtained from reference TRBV7-3 and TRBJ2-7, is as follows: GAGVSQTPSNKVTEKGKYVELRCDPISGHTALYWYRQSLGQGPEFLIYFQGTGAADDSGLPNDRFFAVRPEGSVSTLKIQRTERGDSAVYLCAGDGTAGPDEQYFGPGTRLTVT.

This clonotype came up many times. The chain combines TRBV7-2 with TRBJ2-1; 7 bases match TRBD2. The CDR3 loop spans 17 amino acids. Looked up from germline, CDR1 is SGHTA and CDR2 is FQGNSA. The J segment lost 1 base and the V segment lost 1 base, leaving 7 bases of the junction unmatched. Here the CDR3 DNA reads TGTGCCAGCAGCTTAGGGGTTTTGGGAGGGTCCTACAATGAGCAGTTCTTC. Translating it yields CASSLGVLGGSYNEQFF. The variable domain in full, with the rest retrieved from reference TRBV7-2 and TRBJ2-1, is GAGVSQSPSNKVTEKGKDVELRCDPISGHTALYWYRQSLGQGLEFLIYFQGNSAPDKSGLPSDRFSAERTGGSVSTLTIQRTQQEDSAVYLCASSLGVLGGSYNEQFFGPGTRLTVL.

The chain recombines TRBV20-1 with TRBJ2-2, with 7 bases matching TRBD1. This CDR3 spans 15 amino acids. The germline CDR1 and CDR2 sequences are DFQATT and SNEGSKA (reference sequence). J gave up 1 base and V 3 bases, and 5 bases lay outside the gene matches. The CDR3 DNA is TGCAGTGCTAGGGTACAGGGGAAGAACACCGGGGAGCTGTTTTTT. It translates to CSARVQGKNTGELFF.

This clonotype was counted at least ten times. The rearrangement uses TRBV7-8 and TRBJ1-1; D gene uncertain. Per germline, CDR1 SGHVS and CDR2 FQNEAQ. The CDR3 totals 14 residues. Between the trimmed V and J ends, which lost 0 bases and 0 bases, there was a span of 5 bases. CDR3 coding DNA: TGTGCCAGCAGCTTAGCCGGGGTGAACACTGAAGCTTTCTTT. As protein: CASSLAGVNTEAFF.

This clonotype was detected ten times or more. The chain recombines TRBV10-1 with TRBJ1-1; D ambiguous. Looked up from germline, CDR1 is WNHNN and CDR2 is SYGVQD (reference sequence). V was pared by 2 bases and J by 4 bases, with 11 bases between. This CDR3 has 14 amino acids. The CDR3 region is CASSEGLGVTEAFF. Here the CDR3 DNA reads TGCGCCAGCAGTGAGGGGCTAGGAGTCACTGAAGCTTTCTTT.

The rearrangement joins TRBV10-2 to TRBJ2-5; 7 bases align to TRBD1. This CDR3 contains 13 residues. The germline V gene encodes CDR1 WSHSY and CDR2 SAAADI. The ends lost 6 bases at V and 2 bases at J; junction bases unmatched: 3. As DNA, the CDR3 is TGCGCCAGCAGAATGACAGGGCAAGAGACCCAGTACTTC. Translated, it gives CASRMTGQETQYF.

This rearrangement joins TRBV12-3 or TRBV12-4 to TRBJ2-7; no definite D call. The CDR3 is 12 amino acids. V lost 5 bases to trimming and J lost 2 bases, with 7 bases between them. The CDR3 spells CASSPRPYEQYF. The CDR3 DNA reads as TGTGCCAGCAGTCCCCGACCCTACGAGCAGTACTTC.

The gene calls are TRBV2 and TRBJ1-6; unclear D gene. V was trimmed by 4 bases and J by 8 bases, leaving 6 bases between them. The V gene's germline CDR1 is SNHLY and CDR2 FYNNEI. This CDR3 contains 12 residues. CDR3 residues: CASSVVHSPLHF. As DNA, the CDR3 is TGTGCCAGCAGTGTTGTCCATTCACCCCTCCACTTT.

The J gene is TRBJ2-1, the V gene TRBV11-1; 10 nucleotides line up with TRBD2. Germline CDR1 is SGHAT and CDR2 is FQDESV (reference sequence). This CDR3 is built from 16 residues. V was clipped by 6 bases and J by 8 bases; unmatched bases: 13. CDR3 sequence: CASSAASGSRVDEQFF. Here the CDR3 DNA reads TGTGCCAGCAGTGCCGCTAGCGGGAGCCGAGTGGATGAGCAGTTCTTC.

The chain recombines TRBV24-1 with TRBJ2-3; D possibly uses TRBD1 or TRBD2 (5 bases each). Germline CDR1 reads KGHDR; CDR2 reads SFDVKD. CDR3 size: 13 residues. V lost 4 bases and J lost 8, with 12 bases in between. For the CDR3, the DNA is TGTGCCACCAGTGACGAGGGACCGGGTACGCAGTATTTT. Its translation: CATSDEGPGTQYF.

This clonotype was counted a few times. V usage is TRBV2 and J usage is TRBJ2-2; 10 bases line up with TRBD1. This CDR3 contains 14 residues. The trim removed 8 bases at V and 3 bases at J, leaving 3 bases unmatched. The germline V gene has CDR1 SNHLY and CDR2 FYNNEI. The CDR3 loop reads CASRGQGYTGELFF. CDR3 DNA sequence: TGTGCCAGCCGGGGACAGGGGTACACCGGGGAGCTGTTTTTT. Complete variable domain (other parts from reference TRBV2 and TRBJ2-2): EPEVTQTPSHQVTQMGQEVILRCVPISNHLYFYWYRQILGQKVEFLVSFYNNEISEKSEIFDDQFSVERPDGSNFTLKIRSTKLEDSAMYFCASRGQGYTGELFFGEGSRLTVL.

The chain has TRBV29-1 and TRBJ1-1; D is undetermined. The CDR3 runs to 12 residues. Trimming left V 7 bases short and J 1 base short, with 10 bases between. Per the germline V gene, CDR1 is SQVTM and CDR2 is ANQGSEA. The CDR3 DNA sequence: TGCAGCGCCGAGGTAGGGAACACTGAAGCTTTCTTT. Amino acids: CSAEVGNTEAFF.

This clonotype was seen a few times. The V gene is TRBV7-2, the J gene TRBJ2-2; no reliable D call. The germline V gene has CDR1 SGHTA and CDR2 FQGNSA. V dropped 3 bases and J dropped 3 bases, with 5 bases sitting between them. The length of the CDR3 is 13 residues. DNA of the CDR3: TGTGCCAGCAGCTTTGCGTACACCGGGGAGCTGTTTTTT. This translates into CASSFAYTGELFF.

As concerns this clonotype: At one of its ends the junction is not consistent with the germline gene, which may arise from a read error. The chain carries TRBV2 and TRBJ1-3, with a tentative D call TRBD1 (5 bases). The CDR3 has 14 amino acids. Germline V gives CDR1 SNHLY, CDR2 FYNNEI. CDR3 DNA: TGTGCCAGCAGTGATCCTGGGGCGGGAAACACCATGCATTTT. Its protein product is CASSDPGAGNTMHF.

The chain uses TRBV20-1 and TRBJ2-3; TRBD2 matches at 12 bases. Per the germline V gene, CDR1 is DFQATT and CDR2 is SNEGSKA (reference sequence). This CDR3 spans 17 amino acids. V dropped 5 bases and J dropped 3; count of bases not matched to a gene: 12. The CDR3 loop is CSAAWASGGVRTDTQYF. The CDR3 nucleotides are TGCAGTGCTGCTTGGGCTAGCGGGGGGGTAAGGACAGATACGCAGTATTTT.

The CDR3 is CSGGYNEKLFF. In DNA form, the CDR3 reads TGCAGCGGGGGGTATAATGAAAAACTGTTTTTT. The rearrangement links TRBV29-1 to TRBJ1-4, with D possibly matching TRBD1 (5 bases). The CDR3 covers 11 residues. Germline loops: CDR1 SQVTM, CDR2 ANQGSEA. Between the trimmed V and J ends, which lost 7 bases and 4 bases, there was a span of 7 bases.

This clonotype was detected many times. This rearrangement joins TRBV9 to TRBJ1-3; no clear D gene. V dropped 2 bases and J dropped 0 bases, with 12 bases sitting between them. The CDR3 is 16 amino acids. Germline CDR1 reads SGDLS; CDR2 reads YYNGEE. CDR3 nucleotide sequence: TGTGCCAGCAGCGTTACAGTGGCCGGCTCTGGAAACACCATATATTTT. Translated: CASSVTVAGSGNTIYF.

This clonotype was counted a few times. The J gene is TRBJ2-2, the V gene TRBV27; the D is unclear. This CDR3 is built from 11 residues. Trimming removed 11 bases from V and 1 base from J, with 5 bases in between. Germline V gives CDR1 MNHEY, CDR2 SMNVEV (reference sequence). The CDR3 nucleotides read TGTGCCTCCGGGAACACCGGGGAGCTGTTTTTT. It specifies CASGNTGELFF.

About this clonotype: A junction boundary mismatches the germline segment, possibly from a read error. The CDR3 loop reads CASSGGGIPNYGYTF. The DNA for the CDR3 is TGCGCCAGCAGCGGGGGGGGCATACCCAACTATGGCTACACCTTC. The chain recombines TRBV5-5 with TRBJ1-2, with D perhaps matching TRBD1 (6 bases). CDR1 SGHKS and CDR2 YYEKEE come from the germline V gene (reference sequence). The CDR3 has 15 residues.

This rearrangement joins TRBV19 to TRBJ1-1; D remains ambiguous. This CDR3 has 14 amino acids. From germline, CDR1 is LNHDA and CDR2 SQIVND (reference sequence). Trimming cost V 3 bases and J 5 bases, with 13 bases left between them. Written as DNA, the CDR3 is TGTGCCAGTAGTATTCAGCGAGGTAGTACTGAAGCTTTCTTT. This codes for CASSIQRGSTEAFF. Looking up the rest from reference TRBV19 and TRBJ1-1 gives the full variable domain: DGGITQSPKYLFRKEGQNVTLSCEQNLNHDAMYWYRQDPGQGLRLIYYSQIVNDFQKGDIAEGYSVSREKKESFPLTVTSAQKNPTAFYLCASSIQRGSTEAFFGQGTRLTVV.

This clonotype has more than one count but fewer than ten. The rearrangement links TRBV29-1 to TRBJ1-2; D gene unclear. The germline gives CDR1 SQVTM, CDR2 ANQGSEA. V lost 4 bases and J 6 bases, leaving 12 bases between the germline ends. The CDR3 extends over 12 amino acids. Written as DNA, the CDR3 is TGCAGCGTTGCTCCGATGGAGGATGGCTACACCTTC. Translating it yields CSVAPMEDGYTF.

In DNA, the CDR3 is TGCGCCAGTAAGTGGACAGGGGATTATACTACCTACGAGCAGTACTTC. Translation gives CASKWTGDYTTYEQYF. The chain employs TRBV10-1 and TRBJ2-7; 9 bases are shared with TRBD1. From germline, CDR1 is WNHNN and CDR2 SYGVQD (reference sequence). V was clipped by 9 bases and J by 2 bases; unmatched bases: 14. The CDR3 spans 16 residues.

The chain combines TRBV7-6 with TRBJ2-1; TRBD2 agrees at 8 bases. Germline trimming cut 5 bases from V and 10 bases from J; bases unmatched to any gene: 4. CDR1 is SGHVS, CDR2 FNYEAQ, per germline. The CDR3 extends over 12 amino acids. The CDR3 reads CASSRLAQEQFF. The CDR3 coding sequence is TGTGCCAGCAGCCGACTAGCGCAGGAGCAGTTCTTC.